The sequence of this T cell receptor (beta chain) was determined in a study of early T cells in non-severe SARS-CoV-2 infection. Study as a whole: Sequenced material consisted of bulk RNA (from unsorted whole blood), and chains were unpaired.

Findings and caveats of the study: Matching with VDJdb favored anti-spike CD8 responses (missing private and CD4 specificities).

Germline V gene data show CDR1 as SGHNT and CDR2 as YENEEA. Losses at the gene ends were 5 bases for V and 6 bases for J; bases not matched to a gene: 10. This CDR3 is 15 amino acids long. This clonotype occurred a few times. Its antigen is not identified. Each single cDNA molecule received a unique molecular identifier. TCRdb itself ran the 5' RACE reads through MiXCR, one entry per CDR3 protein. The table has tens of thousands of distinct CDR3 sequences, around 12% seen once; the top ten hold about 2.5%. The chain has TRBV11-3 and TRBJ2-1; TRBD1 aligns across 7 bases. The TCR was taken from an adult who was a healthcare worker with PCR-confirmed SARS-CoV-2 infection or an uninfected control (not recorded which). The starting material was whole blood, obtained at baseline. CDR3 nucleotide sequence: TGTGCCAGCAGCCTAGGACAGGTCAGTTCCAATGAGCAGTTCTTC. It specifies CASSLGQVSSNEQFF.